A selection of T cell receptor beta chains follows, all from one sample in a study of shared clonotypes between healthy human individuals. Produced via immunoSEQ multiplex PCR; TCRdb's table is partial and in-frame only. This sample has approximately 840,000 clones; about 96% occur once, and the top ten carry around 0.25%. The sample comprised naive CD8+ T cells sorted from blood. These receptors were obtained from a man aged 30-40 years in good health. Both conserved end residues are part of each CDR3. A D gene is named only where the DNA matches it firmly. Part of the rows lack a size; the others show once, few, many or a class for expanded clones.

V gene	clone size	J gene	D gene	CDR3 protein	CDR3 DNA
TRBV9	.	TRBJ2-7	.	CASSVLLQGGEQYF	TGTGCCAGCAGCGTACTTTTACAGGGAGGCGAGCAGTACTTC
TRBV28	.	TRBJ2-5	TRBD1	CASRPGQGGRETQYF	TGTGCCAGCAGACCCGGACAGGGGGGACGAGAGACCCAGTACTTC
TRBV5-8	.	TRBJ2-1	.	CASSHESNEQFF	TGTGCCAGCAGCCACGAGAGCAATGAGCAGTTCTTC
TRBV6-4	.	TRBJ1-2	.	CASSVNSGREPYGYTF	TGTGCCAGCAGTGTAAACTCAGGGAGGGAACCTTATGGCTACACCTTC
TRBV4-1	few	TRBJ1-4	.	CASSPPSKKKLFF	TGCGCCAGCAGCCCCCCCAGCAAAAAAAAACTGTTTTTT
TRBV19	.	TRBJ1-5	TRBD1	CASSLQGAVKVQPQHF	TGTGCCAGTAGCCTCCAGGGGGCGGTTAAGGTTCAGCCCCAGCATTTT
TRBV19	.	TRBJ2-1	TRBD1	CASSTRWDRGQGNEQFF	TGTGCCAGTAGTACCCGTTGGGACAGGGGGCAAGGAAATGAGCAGTTCTTC
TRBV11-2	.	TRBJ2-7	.	CASSSEAGSSYEQYF	TGTGCCAGCAGCTCAGAAGCAGGGAGCTCCTACGAGCAGTACTTC
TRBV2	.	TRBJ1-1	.	CAANYGGNTEAFF	TGTGCCGCAAACTACGGAGGGAACACTGAAGCTTTCTTT
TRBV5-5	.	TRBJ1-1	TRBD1	CASELIGTGDTEAFF	TGTGCCAGCGAACTGATAGGGACAGGCGACACTGAAGCTTTCTTT
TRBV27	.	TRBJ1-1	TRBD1	CASFTGGGTEAFF	TGTGCCAGCTTCACAGGGGGAGGGACTGAAGCTTTCTTT
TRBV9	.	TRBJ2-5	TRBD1	CASSLPGTGVETQYF	TGTGCCAGCAGCTTACCCGGGACAGGGGTAGAGACCCAGTACTTC
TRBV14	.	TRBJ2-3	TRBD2	CASRRTSGDTDTQYF	TGTGCCAGCAGGCGGACTAGCGGAGACACAGATACGCAGTATTTT
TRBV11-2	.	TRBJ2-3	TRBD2	CASSFPPLAGGPKDTQYF	TGTGCCAGCAGCTTTCCACCACTAGCGGGAGGGCCTAAGGATACGCAGTATTTT
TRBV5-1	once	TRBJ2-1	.	CASSFRGSYNEQFF	TGCGCCAGCAGTTTCAGGGGCTCCTACAATGAGCAGTTCTTC
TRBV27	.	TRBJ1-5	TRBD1	CASSSGQAGQPQHF	TGTGCCAGCAGTTCGGGACAGGCTGGCCAGCCCCAGCATTTT
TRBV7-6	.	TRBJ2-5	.	CASSIDTGLGETQYF	TGTGCCAGCAGCATTGACACGGGTTTGGGGGAGACCCAGTACTTC
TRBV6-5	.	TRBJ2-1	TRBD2	CASGTSVYNEQFF	TGTGCCAGCGGGACTAGCGTCTACAATGAGCAGTTCTTC